The sequence of this T cell receptor (beta chain) was determined in a study of blood T cells in healthy people across ages. The use of a sample-barcoded 5' primer and a J-beta primer mix characterized a second PCR of about 7 to 12 cycles. TCRdb re-called the 5' RACE reads through MiXCR, storing one row per CDR3 protein. The sample yields under 700,000 distinct CDR3 sequences, less than 25% seen once. CDR1 is KGHDR, CDR2 SFDVKD, per germline. The CDR3 spans 15 residues. V was shortened by 9 bases and J by 1 base, with 16 bases between the two germline ends. The same sample was also used in a study of T cells of mothers and their children. That paper states: During the second PCR, the M1S primer introduced sample barcodes along with 2-4 random nucleotides.

The V gene is TRBV24-1, the J gene TRBJ2-3; possibly TRBD2 for D (7 bases). The receptor was isolated from a boy aged 10-17 years in good health. The sequencing input was blood. The CDR3 bases are TGTGCCACCGAGGGGGGAGGGCCTGGCACAGATACGCAGTATTTT. Translated, it gives CATEGGGPGTDTQYF.